These 5 T cell receptor beta chains came from one sample sequenced in a study of Ad26.COV2.S vaccination and SARS-CoV-2 variants. Clones were read by immunoSEQ multiplex PCR, and TCRdb kept only the in-frame ones, dropping some. The table lists under 150,000 clones, 86% of them singletons. Here the sequenced sample was peripheral blood, taken after recovery from COVID-19. The receptors were sampled from a human donor who had recovered from COVID-19.

V is TRBV7-8 and J is TRBJ2-2; TRBD1 aligns across 7 bases. Germline V gene data show CDR1 as SGHVS and CDR2 as FQNEAQ. The CDR3 loop spans 16 amino acids. V lost 0 bases, J lost 4 bases, and 5 bases stayed unmatched. This CDR3 is CASSLATGPSTGELFF. Here the CDR3 DNA reads TGTGCCAGCAGCTTAGCGACAGGGCCGAGCACCGGGGAGCTGTTTTTT.

The gene calls are TRBV19 and TRBJ1-1; D is ambiguous. CDR1 and CDR2 from the germline V gene are LNHDA and SQIVND (reference sequence). V lost 3 bases to trimming and J lost 5 bases, with 16 bases between them. This CDR3 is 15 amino acids long. The CDR3 sequence is CASSMGSLRWTEAFF. DNA of the CDR3: TGTGCCAGTAGTATGGGGAGCCTTCGGTGGACTGAAGCTTTCTTT.

This clone has a single count. The gene calls are TRBV4-3 and TRBJ2-1; D is perhaps TRBD2 (5 bases). The germline V gene has CDR1 LGHNA and CDR2 YSLEER. V lost 0 bases, J lost 0 bases, and 12 bases lay in between. This CDR3 is built from 17 residues. The CDR3 DNA reads TGCGCCAGCAGCCAAGATCCGACTACGAGCTCCTACAATGAGCAGTTCTTC. It codes for CASSQDPTTSSYNEQFF.

This sequence joins TRBV6-5 and TRBJ1-5; D gene uncertain. The ends were cut back, 2 bases at V and 4 bases at J, with 6 bases in the middle. CDR3 length: 13 amino acids. Germline V gene sequence: CDR1 MNHEY, CDR2 SVGAGI. In DNA, the CDR3 is TGTGCCAGCAGTTACAACGGTAATCAGCCCCAGCATTTT. This translates into CASSYNGNQPQHF.

The chain combines TRBV19 with TRBJ1-2; D not resolved. Germline V lookup: CDR1 LNHDA, CDR2 SQIVND (reference sequence). V shed 1 base and J shed 7 bases, with 13 bases lying between them. The CDR3 length is 14 residues. The CDR3, as DNA: TGTGCCAGTAGTATAGCCGGCCCTGGAAGTGGCTACACCTTC. This codes for CASSIAGPGSGYTF.